The 11 T cell receptor beta chains listed next were all sequenced from one sample in a study of T cells after posttransplantation cyclophosphamide listed by TCRdb under 2016. Viable CD3+CD4+ or CD3+CD8+ cells that were CCR7+CD45RA+CD45RO-CD95-CD27+CD28+ were classified as naive T cells. Library method: the immunoSEQ multiplex PCR assay. This is the immuneACCESS table as TCRdb keeps it, with only in-frame sequences that have V and J called. A part of the clones is gone; compared with another copy, unresolved V genes explain less than half, and the rest is unexplained. For this sample there are over 20,000 clones; approximately 97% appear just once. Of the sample, 0.1% to 0.15% falls within the top ten clones. The specimen was naive CD4+ T cells sorted from PBMCs. These receptors were collected from a man aged 45 to 65 in good health, CMV-negative, and a related stem cell transplant donor.

The V call is TRBV5-1, the J call TRBJ2-3; 9 bases are shared with TRBD1. Germline V gene data show CDR1 as SGHRS and CDR2 as YFSETQ. The CDR3 is 17 residues long. Unmatched junction bases numbered 11, after V lost 3 bases and J lost 3 bases. CDR3 protein: CASSSGTGSVWTDTQYF. CDR3 DNA: TGCGCCAGCAGCTCTGGGACAGGGAGTGTGTGGACAGATACGCAGTATTTT.

V is TRBV15 and J is TRBJ2-2, with a possible D match to TRBD2 (5 bases). V was clipped by 0 bases and J by 1 base, with 9 bases between them. Germline V lookup: CDR1 LNHNV, CDR2 YYDKDF (reference sequence). The CDR3 sequence is 16 residues long. The CDR3 reads CATSRDQAGNTGELFF. The CDR3 DNA sequence: TGTGCCACCAGCAGAGATCAGGCGGGGAACACCGGGGAGCTGTTTTTT.

This rearrangement joins TRBV27 to TRBJ2-7; 8 nucleotides align to TRBD1. The CDR3 spans 13 residues. Per germline, CDR1 MNHEY and CDR2 SMNVEV (reference sequence). V lost 5 bases, J lost 3 bases, and 3 bases stayed unmatched. CDR3 loop: CASSRDRNYEQYF. In DNA form, the CDR3 reads TGTGCCAGCAGTCGGGACAGGAACTACGAGCAGTACTTC.

A single count supports this clone. The chain couples TRBV11-2 to TRBJ2-1; 13 bases map to TRBD2. The trim removed 4 bases at V and 7 bases at J, leaving 13 bases unmatched. In germline, CDR1 is SGHAT, CDR2 FQNNGV. The CDR3 runs 18 residues. For the CDR3, the DNA is TGTGCCAGCAGCTCCCCCCGAAGGACTAGCGGGAGAAGGAATGAGCAGTTCTTC. The encoded protein is CASSSPRRTSGRRNEQFF.

The chain couples TRBV7-3 to TRBJ2-1; D possibly corresponds to TRBD2 (5 bases). Germline lookup yields CDR1 SGHTA and CDR2 FQGTGA. The CDR3 consists of 13 residues. The V end was cut by 3 bases, the J end by 6 bases, with 9 bases between. CDR3 residues: CASSLWRANEQFF. The CDR3 DNA is TGTGCCAGCAGCTTGTGGCGGGCCAATGAGCAGTTCTTC.

The V gene is TRBV21-1, the J gene TRBJ1-1; the listed D gene, TRBD1, was not tested against the DNA. TRBV21-1 is an annotated pseudogene. There are 17 residues in the CDR3. For the CDR3, the DNA is TGTGCCAGCAGTCCCTGGCACAGGGGGCAGAAGAACACTGAAGCTTTCTTT. This sequence encodes CASSPWHRGQKNTEAFF.

The J gene is TRBJ2-2, the V gene TRBV5-1, with D hard to call. Trimming stripped 4 bases from V and 6 bases from J, with 19 bases between. Germline CDR1 and CDR2: SGHRS and YFSETQ. CDR3 length: 16 residues. This CDR3 reads CASSLPGSGEAGELFF. The CDR3 DNA reads TGCGCCAGCAGCCTCCCGGGTTCGGGTGAGGCCGGGGAGCTGTTTTTT.

The chain joins TRBV19 to TRBJ2-1; no definite D call. CDR1 and CDR2 from the germline V gene are LNHDA and SQIVND (reference sequence). The germline V and J ends were trimmed by 0 bases and 0 bases, with 9 bases remaining between them. There are 16 residues in the CDR3. DNA for the CDR3: TGTGCCAGTAGTATAGAAGTCGGCGGCTCCTACAATGAGCAGTTCTTC. It codes for CASSIEVGGSYNEQFF.

The chain links TRBV6-6 to TRBJ1-2; a possible D gene is TRBD1 (6 bases). Deletions cut 6 bases from V and 0 bases from J, with 17 bases between. CDR3 length equals 16 residues. Germline V gene lookup returns CDR1 MNHNY and CDR2 SVGAGI (reference sequence). The CDR3 DNA is TGTGCCAGCAGATCACCGGGACACGAAACTAACTATGGCTACACCTTC. It yields the protein CASRSPGHETNYGYTF.

This CDR3 reads CSGKTGFGIQYF. The CDR3 nucleotides read TGCAGCGGGAAAACAGGGTTTGGCATTCAGTACTTC. The rearrangement joins TRBV29-1 to TRBJ2-4, with D perhaps matching TRBD1 (6 bases). The V end lost 7 bases, the J end lost 9 bases, and 16 bases lay between the germline ends. The germline gives CDR1 SQVTM, CDR2 ANQGSEA. The CDR3 has 12 residues.

This sequence joins TRBV18 and TRBJ1-1; 7 nucleotides align to TRBD1. The V gene's germline CDR1 is KGHSH and CDR2 LQKENI. Losses at the gene ends were 2 bases for V and 2 bases for J; bases not matched to a gene: 2. The CDR3 has 14 residues. Here the CDR3 reads CASSPTGVNTEAFF. In nucleotides, the CDR3 is TGTGCCAGCTCACCAACAGGGGTCAACACTGAAGCTTTCTTT. The full variable domain, in which reference TRBV18 and TRBJ1-1 provide the parts outside the CDR3, is NAGVMQNPRHLVRRRGQEARLRCSPMKGHSHVYWYRQLPEEGLKFMVYLQKENIIDESGMPKERFSAEFPKEGPSILRIQQVVRGDSAAYFCASSPTGVNTEAFFGQGTRLTVV.